This TCR beta chain was recovered during a study of blood T cell repertoires in COVID-19. About the study: Acute and convalescent COVID-19 samples came from the United States, Italy and Spain. PBMCs, B-cell-depleted T cells, or T cells were the source of the cDNA or gDNA that made up the material.

This clone was counted a few times. Per the original data handling: Scientists estimated how many nucleated cells there were by amplifying reference gene primers. Here immunoSEQ multiplex PCR was the method, and the copy in TCRdb shows in-frame clones only, minus some. The DNA was the basis for D and trimming; V, J and clone size are from that table. The repertoire holds fewer than 300,000 clones, with approximately 83% as singletons. The CDR3 has 15 residues. V was shortened by 3 bases and J by 6 bases, with 15 bases between the two germline ends. Per germline, CDR1 MNHEY and CDR2 SMNVEV (reference sequence).

This clonotype was obtained from a woman in her fifties or sixties who had recovered from COVID-19. Material: peripheral blood. The genes are TRBV27 and TRBJ1-5; maybe TRBD1 (5 bases). The CDR3 region has the DNA TGTGCCAGCAGTTTCGGGGGAACGGTGGGTCAGCCCCAGCATTTT. This gives the protein CASSFGGTVGQPQHF.